A single sample is the source of the 18 T cell receptor beta chains below, sequenced in a study of blood T cell repertoires in COVID-19 (dated by TCRdb to 2019 to 2021). Receptor amplification or capture employed the immunoSEQ multiplex PCR assay. The table was pulled from immuneACCESS by TCRdb, which kept in-frame rearrangements only. Such tables lose some clones; where checked, under half of the loss comes from unresolved V genes, and the rest has no known cause. A total of around 140,000 clones appear in this sample, around 89% of them only once. The ten largest clones add up to under 3% of the sample. Sequencing was performed on peripheral blood. The receptors were gathered from a man in his fifties or sixties with active or convalescent COVID-19.

The rearrangement joins TRBV18 to TRBJ1-6; D is unresolved. This CDR3 region has 14 residues. Trimming cost V 5 bases and J 1 base, with 6 bases left between them. CDR1 is KGHSH, CDR2 LQKENI, per germline. The CDR3 DNA reads as TGTGCCAGCTCAGAGGGATCCTATAATTCACCCCTCCACTTT. Translation gives CASSEGSYNSPLHF.

The rearrangement joins TRBV7-2 to TRBJ2-1; 7 bases fit TRBD2. There are 15 residues in the CDR3. The V and J ends lost 5 bases and 2 bases, in that order; junction bases with no gene match: 6. Germline V gives CDR1 SGHTA, CDR2 FQGNSA. The CDR3 loop is CASSLLSGTYNEQFF. CDR3 coding DNA: TGTGCCAGCAGCCTCCTGAGCGGGACCTACAATGAGCAGTTCTTC.

The J gene is TRBJ1-2, the V gene TRBV19; TRBD1 matches 9 bases. This CDR3 is 15 amino acids long. The junction had 9 bases not matched to a gene; V was cut back by 3 bases and J by 7 bases. Germline V gene sequence: CDR1 LNHDA, CDR2 SQIVND (reference sequence). Here the CDR3 DNA reads TGTGCCAGTAGTATGCGCCAAACAGGGGGCGCTGGCTACACCTTC. This translates into CASSMRQTGGAGYTF.

The chain couples TRBV7-9 to TRBJ1-1; D remains ambiguous. Trimming removed 1 base from V and 3 bases from J, with 6 bases in between. The germline gives CDR1 SEHNR, CDR2 FQNEAQ (reference sequence). The CDR3 contains 13 residues. The CDR3 spells CASSLGVYTEAFF. As DNA, the CDR3 is TGTGCCAGCAGCTTAGGAGTCTACACTGAAGCTTTCTTT.

Here the CDR3 DNA reads TGTGCCAGCAGCCAAACCTTATCAGGGGGCGATAACTACGAGCAGTACTTC. Amino acids: CASSQTLSGGDNYEQYF. This chain connects TRBV2 to TRBJ2-7, with 8 bases aligning to TRBD1. The germline V gene has CDR1 SNHLY and CDR2 FYNNEI. Trimming at V came to 6 bases and at J to 3 bases, leaving 16 bases not matched to a gene. The CDR3 length is 17 residues.

The J gene is TRBJ1-1, the V gene TRBV18; 8 positions match TRBD1. Germline CDR1 is KGHSH and CDR2 is LQKENI. The CDR3 covers 16 residues. Trimming at V came to 5 bases and at J to 1 base, leaving 9 bases not matched to a gene. CDR3: CASSAWPGQANTEAFF. The CDR3 DNA reads TGTGCCAGCTCAGCTTGGCCGGGACAGGCGAACACTGAAGCTTTCTTT.

This clone appeared a single time. The chain links TRBV9 to TRBJ1-1; TRBD1 is a possible D gene (5 bases). CDR3 size: 16 residues. The germline V and J ends were trimmed by 4 bases and 5 bases, with 21 bases remaining between them. Germline V gene sequence: CDR1 SGDLS, CDR2 YYNGEE. The DNA of the CDR3 is TGTGCCAGCAGCCCAGGGTCCGGTGTTCGGGTGACTGAAGCTTTCTTT. Its protein product is CASSPGSGVRVTEAFF.

V is TRBV19 and J is TRBJ1-1; 9 positions agree with TRBD1. CDR1 and CDR2 (germline): LNHDA, SQIVND (reference sequence). The CDR3 covers 16 residues. The trim removed 5 bases at V and 5 bases at J, leaving 12 bases unmatched. The CDR3 reads CASSLLEQGALTEAFF. The CDR3 nucleotides are TGTGCCAGTAGTTTACTCGAACAGGGGGCGCTTACTGAAGCTTTCTTT.

This clone has only one observation. The J gene is TRBJ1-6, the V gene TRBV7-6, with 8 nucleotides matching TRBD1. Looked up from germline, CDR1 is SGHVS and CDR2 is FNYEAQ. The CDR3 runs to 16 residues. The junction had 7 bases not matched to a gene; V was cut back by 5 bases and J by 4 bases. CDR3 in amino acids: CASSPRDRSYNSPLHF. The CDR3 DNA follows: TGTGCCAGCAGCCCTCGGGACAGGAGTTATAATTCACCCCTCCACTTT.

The rearrangement uses TRBV11-2 and TRBJ2-3; 8 bases map to TRBD2. The V and J ends lost 0 bases and 5 bases, in that order; junction bases with no gene match: 10. This CDR3 region has 17 residues. Germline assignment: CDR1 SGHAT and CDR2 FQNNGV. DNA of the CDR3: TGTGCCAGCAGCTTAGATTTGGGAGCGGGGGCGGGAGATACGCAGTATTTT. Translating it yields CASSLDLGAGAGDTQYF.

The sample holds one count of this clone. CDR3 protein: CASSPRNSLSPLHF. The CDR3 DNA reads as TGTGCCAGCAGTCCGCGTAATTCTTTATCACCCCTCCACTTT. This chain links TRBV27 with TRBJ1-6; no firm D call. The length of the CDR3 is 14 residues. Trimming removed 5 bases from V and 10 bases from J, with 15 bases in between. The germline CDR1 and CDR2 sequences are MNHEY and SMNVEV (reference sequence).

This clone has a single count. V and J are TRBV7-6 and TRBJ2-3, with D maybe TRBD2 (6 bases). V lost 2 bases and J 2 bases, leaving 11 bases between the germline ends. Germline CDR1 SGHVS, CDR2 FNYEAQ. The CDR3 runs to 15 residues. CDR3 DNA sequence: TGTGCCAGCAGCTTACATAGCGGATCCACAGATACGCAGTATTTT. Its translation: CASSLHSGSTDTQYF. The whole variable domain, filled in from reference TRBV7-6 and TRBJ2-3, reads GAGVSQSPRYKVTKRGQDVALRCDPISGHVSLYWYRQALGQGPEFLTYFNYEAQQDKSGLPNDRFSAERPEGSISTLTIQRTEQRDSAMYRCASSLHSGSTDTQYFGPGTRLTVL.

CDR3: CATSGGTGANPSYNEQFF. In nucleotides, the CDR3 is TGTGCCACCAGCGGGGGCACAGGGGCCAATCCCTCCTACAATGAGCAGTTCTTC. The chain combines TRBV24-1 with TRBJ2-1; a weak D match, TRBD1 (7 bases). The germline gives CDR1 KGHDR, CDR2 SFDVKD. Trimming stripped 7 bases from V and 0 bases from J, with 21 bases between. The CDR3 length is 18 residues.

Of note for this clone: This sample also contains other DNA sequences that code for the same CDR3. The chain couples TRBV7-9 to TRBJ2-7; 7 bases map to TRBD2. The CDR3 contains 13 residues. The V gene's germline CDR1 is SEHNR and CDR2 FQNEAQ (reference sequence). V shed 4 bases and J 1 base; nucleotides not matched to a gene: 1. The CDR3: CASSSGLSYEQYF. The CDR3 nucleotides read TGTGCCAGCAGCTCGGGACTATCCTACGAGCAGTACTTC.

The V gene is TRBV4-3, the J gene TRBJ2-7; no firm D call. CDR1 and CDR2 (germline): LGHNA, YSLEER. This CDR3 comprises 15 residues. V dropped 0 bases and J dropped 0 bases, with 9 bases sitting between them. The CDR3 is CASSQDVESSYEQYF. The DNA of the CDR3 is TGCGCCAGCAGCCAAGATGTAGAGAGCTCCTACGAGCAGTACTTC.

CDR3 amino acids: CASTLMGIRSDNYGYTF. The DNA for the CDR3 is TGTGCCAGTACCCTAATGGGCATCCGATCTGATAACTATGGCTACACCTTC. The chain couples TRBV19 to TRBJ1-2, with D unclear. Deletions cut 7 bases from V and 1 base from J, with 22 bases between. This CDR3 contains 17 residues. Germline CDR1 reads LNHDA; CDR2 reads SQIVND (reference sequence).

A few counts support this clone. DNA for the CDR3: TGTGCCAGCAGCCGGGCGGGGAGGGCGCGGGGTGATCATACGCAGTATTTT. It specifies CASSRAGRARGDHTQYF. The chain uses TRBV3-1 (or the pseudogene TRBV3-2) and TRBJ2-3; the match to TRBD2 covers 7 bases. J lost 7 bases, V lost 4 bases, and 17 bases had no gene match. CDR1 and CDR2 (germline): LGHDT, YNNKEL (reference sequence). The CDR3 consists of 17 residues.

The chain links TRBV27 to TRBJ1-5; D unclear. Per the germline V gene, CDR1 is MNHEY and CDR2 is SMNVEV (reference sequence). Deletions cut 4 bases from V and 6 bases from J, with 10 bases between. This CDR3 spans 13 amino acids. Here the CDR3 DNA reads TGTGCCAGCAGTTACGTGCCCGGTCAGCCCCAGCATTTT. Translated: CASSYVPGQPQHF.